These 12 T cell receptor beta chains share one sample of origin, sequenced in a study of blood T cells in healthy people across ages. With a J-beta primer mix and a sample-barcoded 5' primer, a second PCR ran about 6 to 11 cycles. TCRdb re-called the 5' RACE reads with MiXCR, one entry per CDR3 protein. The sample carries fewer than 900,000 distinct CDR3 sequences, 45% to 50% recorded once. The sequencing sample was made of blood. The receptors stem from a woman aged 60-70 years in good health.

This clonotype was seen a few times. The genes are TRBV27 and TRBJ2-1, with 7 bases aligning to TRBD2. The V segment lost 5 bases and the J segment 3 bases; nucleotides outside the gene matches: 4. In germline, CDR1 is MNHEY, CDR2 SMNVEV (reference sequence). The CDR3 loop spans 14 amino acids. The CDR3 DNA follows: TGTGCCAGCAGTATCAGCGGGGTCTACAATGAGCAGTTCTTC. Its translation is CASSISGVYNEQFF.

The rearrangement links TRBV2 to TRBJ1-2; D is uncertain. The germline V and J ends were trimmed by 3 bases and 4 bases, with 15 bases remaining between them. From germline, CDR1 is SNHLY and CDR2 FYNNEI. The CDR3 covers 15 residues. CDR3 nucleotides: TGTGCCAGCAGTGACCGTTTGGAGACAATCTATGGCTACACCTTC. Amino acids: CASSDRLETIYGYTF.

This clonotype was counted ten times or more. The chain employs TRBV20-1 and TRBJ2-7; 9 bases line up with TRBD1. The V and J ends lost 6 bases and 2 bases, in that order; junction bases with no gene match: 17. This CDR3 comprises 17 residues. The germline V gene encodes CDR1 DFQATT and CDR2 SNEGSKA (reference sequence). This chain's CDR3 is CSATPGQGSLPTYEQYF. CDR3 sequence (DNA): TGCAGTGCAACACCGGGACAGGGATCCCTACCTACCTACGAGCAGTACTTC.

This clonotype has only one observation. V and J are TRBV7-2 and TRBJ2-5; TRBD2 agrees at 12 bases. Germline V lookup: CDR1 SGHTA, CDR2 FQGNSA. With V trimmed by 2 bases and J by 11 bases, 18 bases remained unmatched. The CDR3 consists of 18 residues. CDR3 sequence: CASSLRPSGRVINYEQYF. The CDR3 DNA is TGTGCCAGCAGCTTACGTCCTAGCGGGAGGGTTATTAACTATGAGCAGTACTTC.

This clonotype was seen a handful of times. The J gene is TRBJ1-1, the V gene TRBV7-2; 7 positions agree with TRBD1. The V gene end was trimmed by 3 bases and the J gene end by 0 bases; junction bases not matched to a gene: 4. CDR1 SGHTA and CDR2 FQGNSA come from the germline V gene. The CDR3 covers 15 residues. This chain's CDR3 is CASSFRDRVNTEAFF. The CDR3 DNA reads as TGTGCCAGCAGCTTCCGGGACAGAGTGAACACTGAAGCTTTCTTT.

The chain joins TRBV4-3 to TRBJ2-7; D perhaps matches TRBD2 (6 bases). V gave up 4 bases and J gave up 7 bases, with 20 bases separating them. The CDR3 contains 15 residues. CDR1 LGHNA and CDR2 YSLEER come from the germline V gene. This CDR3 is CASSPGTPSNNEQYF. Here the CDR3 DNA reads TGCGCCAGCAGCCCCGGGACTCCCAGTAACAATGAGCAGTACTTC.

A few counts support this clonotype. The chain combines TRBV7-9 with TRBJ1-1; a possible D gene is TRBD1 (5 bases). V was cut by 1 base and J by 5 bases, with 11 bases left in between. This CDR3 spans 14 amino acids. Germline lookup yields CDR1 SEHNR and CDR2 FQNEAQ (reference sequence). CDR3 DNA sequence: TGTGCCAGCAGCTTAGATCAGGGTGGGACTGAAGCTTTCTTT. Translating gives CASSLDQGGTEAFF.

The genes are TRBV4-3 and TRBJ1-5; possible D gene TRBD1, 6 bases. The CDR3 contains 15 residues. V shed 0 bases and J shed 4 bases, with 10 bases lying between them. The germline V gene has CDR1 LGHNA and CDR2 YSLEER. The CDR3 DNA is TGCGCCAGCAGCCAAGATCTCCAGGGGAATCAGCCCCAGCATTTT. Translation gives CASSQDLQGNQPQHF.

The chain joins TRBV29-1 to TRBJ2-3; TRBD2 matches 12 bases. Per germline, CDR1 SQVTM and CDR2 ANQGSEA. With V trimmed by 4 bases and J by 8 bases, 19 bases remained unmatched. This CDR3 spans 18 amino acids. DNA for the CDR3: TGCAGCGTTGCCGACCTCGGACTAGCGGGAACCTCACGGACTACGCAGTATTTT. It codes for CSVADLGLAGTSRTTQYF.

This chain connects TRBV6-2 or TRBV6-3 to TRBJ1-3, with a tentative D call TRBD1 (5 bases). The CDR3 contains 17 residues. V lost 4 bases to trimming and J lost 0 bases, with 16 bases between them. CDR1 and CDR2 from the germline V gene are MNHEY and SVGEGT. The CDR3: CASSSSLGAISGNTIYF. In DNA, the CDR3 is TGTGCCAGCAGTTCCTCTCTTGGGGCCATCTCTGGAAACACCATATATTTT.

This clonotype was seen at least ten times. This chain links TRBV5-1 with TRBJ2-7, with a weak D call TRBD2 (5 bases). Deletions cut 0 bases from V and 0 bases from J, with 10 bases between. Germline V lookup: CDR1 SGHRS, CDR2 YFSETQ. The CDR3 has 15 residues. CDR3 amino acids: CASSLESGGSYEQYF. CDR3 DNA sequence: TGCGCCAGCAGCTTGGAGTCAGGAGGCTCCTACGAGCAGTACTTC.

This clonotype was seen a few times. CDR3 sequence: CASSHRTGADYGYTF. CDR3 bases: TGCGCCAGCAGCCACCGGACAGGGGCAGACTATGGCTACACCTTC. The chain carries TRBV4-3 and TRBJ1-2; 9 nucleotides align to TRBD1. V was pared by 3 bases and J by 3 bases, with 5 bases of the junction left unmatched. From germline, CDR1 is LGHNA and CDR2 YSLEER. The CDR3 runs to 15 residues.